This is a list of T cell receptor beta chains from one sample in a study of OX40 agonist ivuxolimab in advanced cancers. Measured with immunoSEQ multiplex PCR; TCRdb has only the in-frame clones, and not every one. This sample has about 60,000 clones; roughly 89% occur once, and the top ten carry approximately 2.8%. Specimen: CD4+ or CD8+ T cells sorted from blood, collected in a trial of the OX40 agonist ivuxolimab. The receptors come from an adult with an advanced solid tumor such as melanoma, head and neck, liver or kidney cancer. CDR3s include the opening cysteine and the closing phenylalanine or tryptophan. A D gene is named only where the DNA matches it firmly. Rows give clone size only sometimes, using once, few, many, or a class for an expanded clone.

v_call	clone_size	d_call	j_call	cdr3_nt	cdr3_aa
TRBV18	NA	NA	TRBJ2-6	TGTGCCAGCTCACCACAGGGTCAGGGTCTAGCTGGGGCCAACGTCCTGACTTTC	CASSPQGQGLAGANVLTF
TRBV11-3	NA	TRBD2	TRBJ2-3	TGTGCCAGCAGCACGGGGGGGAGCGCGCAGTATTTT	CASSTGGSAQYF
TRBV7-8	NA	NA	TRBJ2-1	TGTGCCAGCAGCATAGCGAGGTTAAGTGGCGATGAGCAGTTCTTC	CASSIARLSGDEQFF
TRBV4-1	medium-sized	NA	TRBJ1-2	TGCGCCAGCAGCCAAGTCCTACCTACATATGGACTTGGCTACACCTTC	CASSQVLPTYGLGYTF
TRBV5-1	few	NA	TRBJ1-4	TGCGCCAGCAAAGGCGGGACCGTCAATGAAAAACTGTTTTTT	CASKGGTVNEKLFF
TRBV11-3	NA	TRBD2	TRBJ2-2	TGTGCCAGCAGCTTGAGCGGGAGGGTTAACACCGGGGAGCTGTTTTTT	CASSLSGRVNTGELFF
TRBV28	NA	TRBD1	TRBJ2-7	TGTGCCAGCAGGCCGACAATCGGGACAGGGGGCGGGTACGAGCAGTACTTC	CASRPTIGTGGGYEQYF
TRBV19	NA	TRBD1	TRBJ2-3	TGTGCCAGTAGTAGTTCGGGACAGGGGGCTCGAGTGGATACGCAGTATTTT	CASSSSGQGARVDTQYF
TRBV6-1	NA	NA	TRBJ2-3	TGTGCCAGCAGTGAATTTAGAGATACGCAGTATTTT	CASSEFRDTQYF
TRBV5-1	NA	NA	TRBJ2-3	TGCGCCAGCAGCTTTGGCGCGTTCGGACTTGATACGCAGTATTTT	CASSFGAFGLDTQYF
TRBV2	NA	NA	TRBJ1-5	TGTGCCAGCAGTGAGTTTCGTAGCAATCAGCCCCAGCATTTT	CASSEFRSNQPQHF
TRBV7-3	NA	NA	TRBJ2-5	TGTGCCAGCAGCTTTTCGCGGGGAGAGACCCAGTACTTC	CASSFSRGETQYF
TRBV10-3	NA	TRBD1	TRBJ1-4	TGTGCCATCAGTGAGGGGACAGGGGGCGCAACTAATGAAAAACTGTTTTTT	CAISEGTGGATNEKLFF
TRBV6-5	NA	TRBD1	TRBJ2-1	TGTGCCAGCAGTAAGGACAGGGGGCAATATGAGCAGTTCTTC	CASSKDRGQYEQFF
TRBV5-6	NA	NA	TRBJ2-1	TGTGCCAGCAGCTTGGGGGGTTATTCTCAAAATGAGCAGTTCTTC	CASSLGGYSQNEQFF
TRBV6-1	NA	TRBD1	TRBJ2-3	TGTGCCAGCAGGAAAGACAGGGGCACAGATACGCAGTATTTT	CASRKDRGTDTQYF
TRBV6-1	NA	NA	TRBJ2-5	TGTGCCAGCAGGCTAGAAGGGTTCTTAGAGACCCAGTACTTC	CASRLEGFLETQYF
TRBV4-2	NA	NA	TRBJ2-1	TGTGCCAGCAGCCAAGATGAAGGGAATGAGCAGTTCTTC	CASSQDEGNEQFF
TRBV11-2	NA	NA	TRBJ1-3	TGTGCCAGCAGCTTACTGAAGGGAATCGGAAACACCATATATTTT	CASSLLKGIGNTIYF
TRBV7-3	once	TRBD1	TRBJ2-4	TGTGCCAGCAGCCGACAGGGAGAAAACATTCAGTACTTC	CASSRQGENIQYF
TRBV29-1	NA	TRBD1	TRBJ1-4	TGCAGCGTTCGAGGAGGACAGGGGGCTTCTAATGAAAAACTGTTTTTT	CSVRGGQGASNEKLFF
TRBV19	once	NA	TRBJ1-4	TGTGCCAGTAGTACATCAGGGAGGCGTAATGAAAAACTGTTTTTT	CASSTSGRRNEKLFF
TRBV6-5	NA	NA	TRBJ2-2	TGTGCCGCGTCACAGGCCTTGAACACCGGGGAGCTGTTTTTT	CAASQALNTGELFF
TRBV28	NA	TRBD1	TRBJ1-5	TGTGCCAGCAGTTGGGTGGGGACAGTGGATCAGCCCCAGCATTTT	CASSWVGTVDQPQHF
TRBV25-1	NA	NA	TRBJ2-7	TGTGCCAGCAGTGAAGGTCACTCCTACGAGCAGTACTTC	CASSEGHSYEQYF
TRBV5-1	NA	NA	TRBJ2-1	TGCGCCAGCACCGAGGAGGCAGCTCTTTACTACAATGAGCAGTTCTTC	CASTEEAALYYNEQFF
TRBV11-1	NA	NA	TRBJ2-3	TGTGCCAGCAGCTTAGCGGGTCCCGTCCCCACAGATACGCAGTATTTT	CASSLAGPVPTDTQYF
TRBV7-9	NA	NA	TRBJ2-5	TGTGCCAGCAGCTCAGGACCGGGGACCCAGTACTTC	CASSSGPGTQYF
TRBV7-2	NA	TRBD1	TRBJ1-1	TGTGCCAGCAGCTTAGGACAGGGATACACTGAAGCTTTCTTT	CASSLGQGYTEAFF
TRBV5-1	NA	NA	TRBJ2-3	TGCGCCAGCAGCTTCGCAGGGAGTGCCACAGATACGCAGTATTTT	CASSFAGSATDTQYF
TRBV19	NA	NA	TRBJ2-6	TGTGCCAGTAGTTCCCCCGGGGGCGGTGGGGCCAACGTCCTGACTTTC	CASSSPGGGGANVLTF
TRBV6-5	NA	TRBD1	TRBJ2-3	TGTGCCAGCAGTTACAGGGGGCTAAGCACAGATACGCAGTATTTT	CASSYRGLSTDTQYF
TRBV10-3	NA	TRBD1	TRBJ1-1	TGTGCCATCATGCCGGGACAGGGGAACACTGAAGCTTTCTTT	CAIMPGQGNTEAFF
TRBV5-4	NA	NA	TRBJ1-2	TGTGCCAGCAGCTTGACAACTCTCGGGGGCTACACCTTC	CASSLTTLGGYTF
TRBV2	NA	TRBD2	TRBJ2-7	TGTGCCAGCAGTGTAACTAGCGGGCCCTACGAGCAGTACTTC	CASSVTSGPYEQYF
TRBV9	NA	TRBD2	TRBJ2-2	TGTGCCAGCAGCGTAGTAGCGGGAGGGTTTAACACCGGGGAGCTGTTTTTT	CASSVVAGGFNTGELFF
TRBV6-1	few	NA	TRBJ1-5	TGTGCCAGCAGTGAAGCTGGGGGCAGCCAGCCCCAGCATTTT	CASSEAGGSQPQHF
TRBV6-5	NA	NA	TRBJ2-1	TGTGCCAGCAGTTACTCGGGCGGGACTGGGGGTGAGCAGTTCTTC	CASSYSGGTGGEQFF
TRBV19	NA	NA	TRBJ2-5	TGTGCCAGTAGCCCAATAAACCATAGGGGCATCCAAGAGACCCAGTACTTC	CASSPINHRGIQETQYF
TRBV11-2	NA	NA	TRBJ2-7	TGTGCCAGCAGCTTAGTCCCAGTGGAAACCTACGAGCAGTACTTC	CASSLVPVETYEQYF
TRBV7-9	NA	NA	TRBJ1-2	TGTGCCAGCAGCTGGGGGGGGACCTATGGCTACACCTTC	CASSWGGTYGYTF
TRBV7-2	NA	NA	TRBJ2-1	TGTGCCAGCAGCTCGCAGGCCAGCTCCTACAATGAGCAGTTCTTC	CASSSQASSYNEQFF
TRBV4-3	NA	TRBD2	TRBJ2-1	TGCGCCAGCAGCCAATTTAGCGGGAGTTCATACAATGAGCAGTTCTTC	CASSQFSGSSYNEQFF
TRBV7-3	NA	TRBD2	TRBJ2-1	TGTGCCAGCAGCCAAAGACTAGCGGGAGTCGATGAGCAGTTCTTC	CASSQRLAGVDEQFF
TRBV30	NA	NA	TRBJ1-1	TGTGCCTGGCTATACACGAAGAACACTGAAGCTTTCTTT	CAWLYTKNTEAFF
TRBV29-1	NA	TRBD1	TRBJ2-5	TGCAGCGTTGAGAAGACAGGGAACGGGGAGACCCAGTACTTC	CSVEKTGNGETQYF
TRBV19	NA	NA	TRBJ2-5	TGTGCCAGTAGCAGACAAGGGGGAGAAGAGACCCAGTACTTC	CASSRQGGEETQYF
TRBV5-8	once	TRBD1	TRBJ2-3	TGTGCCAGCAGCCGACAGGGGGCAGGGGATACGCAGTATTTT	CASSRQGAGDTQYF